This T cell receptor (beta chain) is from a study of glioma-infiltrating T cells after dendritic cell vaccination. Study findings and constraints: Complete blood and tumor specimen sets were limited to few patients. Higher TCR clonality did not directly relate to longer survival.

CDR3 length equals 14 residues. Deletions cut 3 bases from V and 8 bases from J, with 13 bases between. Germline V lookup: CDR1 SEHNR, CDR2 FQNEAQ (reference sequence). Up to about 2 ug genomic DNA was used for TCRB CDR3 amplification. TCRdb's table, derived via immunoSEQ multiplex PCR, lists solely in-frame clones and lacks some. Here the sample spans tens of thousands of clones, around 87% being singletons. A remark on this clone: The target antigen is unknown.

Time point described: after dendritic cell vaccination, including at tumor progression/relapse. Isocitrate dehydrogenase mutation was absent in all glioblastoma patients. This clonotype was obtained from a human donor with glioblastoma. The chain has TRBV7-9 and TRBJ1-4, with D possibly matching TRBD1 (5 bases). The source was blood, collected after dendritic cell vaccination. This chain's CDR3 is CASSLGQGGEKLFF. The CDR3 DNA sequence: TGTGCCAGCAGCTTGGGCCAGGGTGGAGAAAAACTGTTTTTT.